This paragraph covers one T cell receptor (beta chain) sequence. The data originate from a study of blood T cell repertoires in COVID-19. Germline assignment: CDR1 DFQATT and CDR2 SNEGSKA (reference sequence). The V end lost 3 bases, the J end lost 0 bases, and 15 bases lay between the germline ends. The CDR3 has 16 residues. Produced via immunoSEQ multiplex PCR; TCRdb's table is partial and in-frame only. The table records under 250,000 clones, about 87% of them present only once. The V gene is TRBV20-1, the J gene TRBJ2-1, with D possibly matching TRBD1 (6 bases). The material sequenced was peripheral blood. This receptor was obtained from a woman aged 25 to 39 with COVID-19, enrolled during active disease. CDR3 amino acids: CSASRPGASSYNEQFF. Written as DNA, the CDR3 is TGCAGTGCTAGTCGTCCAGGGGCCAGCTCCTACAATGAGCAGTTCTTC.